The clone carrying this T cell receptor (beta chain) was detected many times. This specimen comes from a study of T cells in Graves' hyperthyroidism and ophthalmopathy. Germline values: CDR1 MGHRA, CDR2 YSYEKL. The CDR3 loop spans 15 amino acids. The trim removed 1 base at V and 4 bases at J, leaving 3 bases unmatched. The TCR beta CDR3 regions underwent amplification using RNA transcripts as the source. First-round RT-PCR targeting the TCR CDR3 was performed with the HTBI primer set. One entry per CDR3 protein, called by TCRdb with MiXCR from the multiplex PCR reads. The sample shows roughly 500,000 distinct CDR3 sequences, 46% of them seen only once.

Sequencing was performed on peripheral blood or thyroid tissue (not recorded which). The J gene is TRBJ1-2, the V gene TRBV4-1, with 10 nucleotides matching TRBD1. The TCR comes from an adult woman with Graves' disease, either hyperthyroidism or ophthalmopathy (not recorded which). The CDR3 sequence is CASSQGQGASYGYTF. Here the CDR3 DNA reads TGCGCCAGCAGCCAAGGACAGGGGGCCTCCTATGGCTACACCTTC.